This T cell receptor beta chain was recovered during a study of cytomegalovirus exposure and HLA in healthy donors. About this clone: What it binds is not known.

With 60 Vbeta and 13 Jbeta primers, the PCR was carried out. Sequencing used immunoSEQ multiplex PCR; TCRdb keeps in-frame clones, though not all of them. This sample's table has about 150,000 clones. General study points: Several of the most significant clusters appeared linked to common viral pathogens, based on a later analysis. Among TCR beta chains of equal frequency, HLA-associated ones were more clonally expanded in a later analysis. A highly shared variant cluster was judged a likely technical artifact. Later work found that TCR association rates differed between HLA loci; DRB1 had the most and HLA-C the fewest.

The sequence derives from a woman between 50 and 59 years old in good health and CMV-seronegative. The sample comprised PBMCs.

CDR3 nucleotides: TGTGCATCAAGCCGGGACAGCGCTAAGGGGACAGATACGCAGTATTTT. Translation gives CASSRDSAKGTDTQYF. The V gene is TRBV30, the J gene TRBJ2-3, with 7 bases lining up with TRBD1. Germline CDR1 and CDR2: GTSNPN and SVGIG (reference sequence). The length of the CDR3 is 16 residues.